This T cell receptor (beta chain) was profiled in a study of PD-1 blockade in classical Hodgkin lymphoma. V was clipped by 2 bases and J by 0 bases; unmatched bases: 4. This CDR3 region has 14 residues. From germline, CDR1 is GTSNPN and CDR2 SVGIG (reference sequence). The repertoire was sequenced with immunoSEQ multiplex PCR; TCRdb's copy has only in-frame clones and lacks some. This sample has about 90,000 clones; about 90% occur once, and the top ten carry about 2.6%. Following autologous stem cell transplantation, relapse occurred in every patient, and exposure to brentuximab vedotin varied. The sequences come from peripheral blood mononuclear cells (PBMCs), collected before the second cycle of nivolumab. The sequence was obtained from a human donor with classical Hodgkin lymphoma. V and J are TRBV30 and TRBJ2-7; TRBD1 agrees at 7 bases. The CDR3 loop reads CAWSLGQPSYEQYF. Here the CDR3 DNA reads TGTGCCTGGAGTCTGGGACAGCCCTCCTACGAGCAGTACTTC.